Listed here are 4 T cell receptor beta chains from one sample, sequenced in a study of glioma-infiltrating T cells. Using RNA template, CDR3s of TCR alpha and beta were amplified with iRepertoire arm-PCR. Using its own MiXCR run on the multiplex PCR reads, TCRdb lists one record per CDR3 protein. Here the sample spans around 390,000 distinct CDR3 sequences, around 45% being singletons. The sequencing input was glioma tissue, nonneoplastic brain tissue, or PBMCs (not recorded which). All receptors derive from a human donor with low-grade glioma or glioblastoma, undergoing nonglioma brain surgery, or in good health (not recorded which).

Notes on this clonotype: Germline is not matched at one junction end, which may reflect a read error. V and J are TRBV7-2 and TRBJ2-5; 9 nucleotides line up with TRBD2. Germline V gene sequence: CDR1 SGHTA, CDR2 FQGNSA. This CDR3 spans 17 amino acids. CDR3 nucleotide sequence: TGTGCCAGCAGCTTACCACCGACTAGCGGCAGGGGAGAGACCCGGTACTTC. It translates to CASSLPPTSGRGETRYF.

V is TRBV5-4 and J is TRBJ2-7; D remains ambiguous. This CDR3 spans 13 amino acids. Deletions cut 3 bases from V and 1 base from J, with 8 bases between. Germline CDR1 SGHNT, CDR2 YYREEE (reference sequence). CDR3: CASSWWGSYEQYF. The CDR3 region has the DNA TGTGCCAGCAGCTGGTGGGGATCCTACGAGCAGTACTTC.

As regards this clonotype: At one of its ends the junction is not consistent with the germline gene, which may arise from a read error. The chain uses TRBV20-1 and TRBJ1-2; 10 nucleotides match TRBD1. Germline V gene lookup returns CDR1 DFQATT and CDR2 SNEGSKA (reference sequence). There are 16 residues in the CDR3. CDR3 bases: TGCAGTGCTAGAGATCGGGGACAGGGGTTTAACCATGGCTACACCTTC. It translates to CSARDRGQGFNHGYTF.

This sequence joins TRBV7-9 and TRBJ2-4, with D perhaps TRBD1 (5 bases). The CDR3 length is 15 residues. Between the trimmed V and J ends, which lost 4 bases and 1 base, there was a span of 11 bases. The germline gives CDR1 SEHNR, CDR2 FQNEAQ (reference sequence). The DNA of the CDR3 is TGTGCCAGCAGCTCACAGGCAGGGGCCAAAAACATTCAGTACTTC. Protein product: CASSSQAGAKNIQYF.